This entry lists 24 T cell receptor beta chains sequenced from one sample in a study of blood T cells in healthy people across ages. Through a sample-barcoded 5' primer and a J-beta primer mix, a second PCR was run for roughly 7 to 12 cycles. TCRdb passed the 5' RACE reads through MiXCR, listing each CDR3 protein once. The data contain some 930,000 distinct CDR3 sequences, almost 30% of them singletons. The data were also submitted as part of a second study, on T cells of mothers and their children.

The sample taken for sequencing was blood. Source of these receptors: a woman between 40 and 55 years old in good health.

Of note for this clonotype: This clone may be a read error of a much larger clone one base away. V and J are TRBV20-1 and TRBJ1-5; D is perhaps TRBD1 (6 bases). The CDR3 has 16 amino acids. V lost 6 bases and J lost 6, with 24 bases in between. From germline, CDR1 is DFQATT and CDR2 SNEGSKA (reference sequence). This chain's CDR3 is CSAPTGEQGRTQPQHF. Here the CDR3 DNA reads TGCAGTGCCCCAACCGGAGAACAGGGTAGGACTCAGCCCCAGCATTTT.

This clonotype was counted at least ten times. This chain joins TRBV20-1 and TRBJ2-7; no clear D. V was clipped by 7 bases and J by 6 bases, with 19 bases between them. CDR1 is DFQATT, CDR2 SNEGSKA, per germline (reference sequence). This CDR3 comprises 13 residues. The CDR3 spells CSGTRRRWGEQYF. The DNA of the CDR3 is TGCAGTGGCACCCGCAGACGATGGGGCGAGCAGTACTTC.

The chain joins TRBV9 to TRBJ2-1; D is ambiguous. Trimming left V 10 bases short and J 0 bases short, with 11 bases between. CDR1 is SGDLS, CDR2 YYNGEE, per germline. The CDR3 is made up of 13 amino acids. As DNA, the CDR3 is TGTGCCGGCTCGTCCAGCTCCTACAATGAGCAGTTCTTC. This encodes CAGSSSSYNEQFF.

The CDR3 reads CASSTRGPEQFF. CDR3 DNA: TGCGCCAGCAGCACGAGGGGGCCTGAGCAGTTCTTC. This chain joins TRBV5-1 and TRBJ2-1, with TRBD1 matching over 7 bases. The CDR3 covers 12 residues. V shed 4 bases, J shed 9 bases, and the junction held 4 bases outside the gene matches. Per germline, CDR1 SGHRS and CDR2 YFSETQ.

This clonotype was observed at least ten times. This chain uses TRBV6-5 with TRBJ2-5; TRBD2 is a possible D gene (5 bases). The CDR3 totals 11 residues. Germline CDR1 is MNHEY and CDR2 is SVGAGI. The V gene lost 7 bases and the J gene lost 5 bases, with 8 bases spanning the gap. The CDR3 loop is CASTTGETQYF. The DNA of the CDR3 is TGTGCCAGCACCACGGGGGAGACCCAGTACTTC.

This clonotype has at least ten counts. V is TRBV20-1 and J is TRBJ2-3; D might be TRBD1 or TRBD2, each matching 5 bases. In germline, CDR1 is DFQATT, CDR2 SNEGSKA (reference sequence). The CDR3 length is 14 residues. V lost 3 bases and J 0 bases, leaving 10 bases between the germline ends. The CDR3 region has the DNA TGCAGTGCTAGTAGGGACGGTAGCACAGATACGCAGTATTTT. Residues: CSASRDGSTDTQYF.

The sample holds many counts of this clonotype. V usage is TRBV6-5 and J usage is TRBJ2-5, with D tentatively TRBD1 (6 bases). V was cut by 7 bases and J by 0 bases, with 21 bases left in between. In germline, CDR1 is MNHEY, CDR2 SVGAGI. This CDR3 comprises 17 residues. In nucleotides, the CDR3 is TGTGCCAGCATTATTACCCCGGGACACCGCTACCAAGAGACCCAGTACTTC. It is translated as CASIITPGHRYQETQYF.

A word on this clonotype: The CDR3 end shows no conserved phenylalanine or tryptophan, and so a read error is likely. The rearrangement links TRBV12-3 or TRBV12-4 to TRBJ2-4; D unresolved. TRBJ2-7 explains the end of the DNA better; the J call may be wrong. CDR3 length: 11 amino acids. The CDR3 DNA follows: TGTGCTAGCAGTTTCATGGACGAGCAGTACTGC. Translating gives CASSFMDEQYC.

This clonotype was counted between two and nine times. The CDR3 loop is CASSGDEKLFF. The CDR3 coding sequence is TGTGCCAGCAGCGGGGATGAAAAACTGTTTTTT. The chain couples TRBV5-6 to TRBJ1-4; D uncertain. V was cut by 4 bases and J by 6 bases, with 4 bases left in between. The CDR3 extends over 11 amino acids. Germline-derived CDR1 and CDR2 are SGHDT and YYEEEE.

This clonotype was recorded at least ten times. The chain links TRBV7-9 to TRBJ2-6; D possibly uses TRBD1 or TRBD2 (5 bases each). Germline CDR1 and CDR2: SEHNR and FQNEAQ (reference sequence). V was clipped by 4 bases and J by 0 bases, with 22 bases between them. This CDR3 region has 20 residues. The CDR3 protein is CASSYFFRVAGDSGANVLTF. The CDR3 coding sequence is TGTGCCAGCAGCTACTTTTTCAGGGTCGCCGGGGACTCTGGGGCCAACGTCCTGACTTTC.

This clonotype was observed a few times. This chain joins TRBV28 and TRBJ1-2; perhaps TRBD1 as D (5 bases). This CDR3 comprises 13 residues. Germline V gene lookup returns CDR1 MDHEN and CDR2 SYDVKM. Deletions cut 8 bases from V and 2 bases from J, with 12 bases between. Written as DNA, the CDR3 is TGTGCCAGCGCCCCGGGGGACAACTATGGCTACACCTTC. This gives the protein CASAPGDNYGYTF.

The chain carries TRBV29-1 and TRBJ2-2; tentative D call: TRBD1 (5 bases). The CDR3 consists of 15 residues. V was pared by 4 bases and J by 4 bases, with 16 bases between. The V gene's germline CDR1 is SQVTM and CDR2 ANQGSEA. CDR3 amino acids: CSVGDWQGGTGELFF. CDR3 nucleotides: TGCAGCGTTGGAGACTGGCAGGGCGGCACCGGGGAGCTGTTTTTT.

Note on this clonotype: A read error is possible here, since a much larger clone lies one base away. The chain recombines TRBV4-1 with TRBJ1-2; a possible D gene is TRBD1 (5 bases). The CDR3 runs 15 residues. Germline CDR1 is MGHRA and CDR2 is YSYEKL. CDR3 protein: CANSQVGDNSGGYTF. The CDR3 DNA reads TGCGCCAACAGCCAAGTAGGGGATAACTCTGGGGGCTACACCTTC.

Comments on this clonotype: A much larger clone sits a single nucleotide away, making a read error possible. The chain has TRBV11-1 and TRBJ1-2; D gene unclear. From germline, CDR1 is SGHAT and CDR2 FQDESV (reference sequence). CDR3 size: 15 residues. The CDR3 protein is CTSSARAGLTYGYTF. The CDR3 DNA reads as TGTACCAGCAGCGCCCGAGCAGGATTAACCTATGGCTACACCTTC.

The chain joins TRBV27 to TRBJ2-2; perhaps TRBD2 as D (5 bases). Germline CDR1 and CDR2: MNHEY and SMNVEV (reference sequence). V shed 8 bases and J shed 5 bases, with 9 bases lying between them. The CDR3 has 12 amino acids. Here the CDR3 reads CASWRRTGELFF. The CDR3 nucleotides read TGTGCCAGCTGGAGGAGGACCGGGGAGCTGTTTTTT.

There are many counts of this clonotype. The rearrangement joins TRBV10-2 to TRBJ2-7, with D uncertain. This CDR3 has 13 amino acids. CDR1 is WSHSY and CDR2 is SAAADI in the germline V gene. V shed 4 bases and J shed 3 bases, with 10 bases lying between them. CDR3 sequence reads: CASSAPPSYEQYF. The CDR3, as DNA: TGCGCCAGCAGTGCCCCCCCCAGCTACGAGCAGTACTTC.

Comments on this clonotype: Just one base apart from a much larger clone, this may be a read error. The CDR3: CASSFSGGLDEQYF. For the CDR3, the DNA is TGTGCCAGCAGCTTTTCAGGGGGTCTAGATGAGCAGTACTTC. V is TRBV7-9 and J is TRBJ2-4, with 7 bases matching TRBD1. The V gene end was trimmed by 3 bases and the J gene end by 13 bases; junction bases not matched to a gene: 12. The CDR3 loop spans 14 amino acids. Per the germline V gene, CDR1 is SEHNR and CDR2 is FQNEAQ (reference sequence).

This clonotype was recorded at least ten times. This chain joins TRBV7-3 and TRBJ2-1; weak D call: TRBD1 (6 bases). Trimming removed 4 bases from V and 9 bases from J, with 13 bases in between. The CDR3 has 13 residues. Per germline, CDR1 SGHTA and CDR2 FQGTGA. CDR3: CASSYYRESEQFF. CDR3 nucleotides: TGTGCCAGCAGCTACTACAGGGAGAGTGAGCAGTTCTTC.

The J gene is TRBJ1-2, the V gene TRBV5-1; 8 bases fit TRBD1. CDR3 length equals 15 residues. Trimming cost V 3 bases and J 6 bases; bases outside gene matches: 10. Germline CDR1 SGHRS, CDR2 YFSETQ. The CDR3 DNA reads TGCGCCAGCAGCTCGGACAGGGTAACTTTGAATGGCTACACCTTC. Translation gives CASSSDRVTLNGYTF. Filled out from reference TRBV5-1 and TRBJ1-2, the complete variable domain reads KAGVTQTPRYLIKTRGQQVTLSCSPISGHRSVSWYQQTPGQGLQFLFEYFSETQRNKGNFPGRFSGRQFSNSRSEMNVSTLELGDSALYLCASSSDRVTLNGYTFGSGTRLTVV.

The chain has TRBV28 and TRBJ2-2; weak D call: TRBD1 (6 bases). Trimming cost V 7 bases and J 5 bases, with 8 bases left between them. The CDR3 has 12 residues. Per germline, CDR1 MDHEN and CDR2 SYDVKM. CDR3 nucleotide sequence: TGTGCCAGCAAGGGGGTGACCGGGGAGCTGTTTTTT. This sequence encodes CASKGVTGELFF.

This chain uses TRBV5-1 with TRBJ2-1; D may be TRBD1 or TRBD2 (5 bases each). The V end was cut by 7 bases, the J end by 6 bases, with 17 bases between. The CDR3 spans 14 residues. CDR1 is SGHRS, CDR2 YFSETQ, per germline. CDR3 bases: TGCGCCAGCGACCGAGGGGCACCTGGCAATGAGCAGTTCTTC. Amino acids: CASDRGAPGNEQFF.

V usage is TRBV20-1 and J usage is TRBJ1-2; D is uncertain. This CDR3 region has 14 residues. V was trimmed by 2 bases and J by 0 bases, leaving 10 bases between them. Germline lookup yields CDR1 DFQATT and CDR2 SNEGSKA (reference sequence). CDR3 loop: CSARQRLTNYGYTF. CDR3 sequence (DNA): TGCAGTGCTAGACAGCGACTGACTAACTATGGCTACACCTTC.

The chain couples TRBV28 to TRBJ2-2; unclear D gene. The CDR3 is 15 amino acids. Trimming left V 3 bases short and J 0 bases short, with 8 bases between. Germline V gene sequence: CDR1 MDHEN, CDR2 SYDVKM. The CDR3 sequence is CASSFGKSNTGELFF. In DNA form, the CDR3 reads TGTGCCAGCAGTTTTGGGAAATCGAACACCGGGGAGCTGTTTTTT.

This clonotype showed up just a few times. The junction and the germline gene differ at one end; a read error may be behind it. The gene calls are TRBV5-6 and TRBJ2-6, with D possibly called TRBD1 or TRBD2 (5 bases each). The CDR3 covers 16 residues. The germline V gene encodes CDR1 SGHDT and CDR2 YYEEEE. CDR3 in DNA: TGTGCCAGCAGCCTGGACTTCATCTCTGGGGCCAACGTCCGGACTTTC. This gives the protein CASSLDFISGANVRTF.